Only a few counts were recorded for the clone carrying this TCR beta chain. Its antigen is currently unknown. These data originate in a study of human T cells and chemical hapten exposure. Study summary: Read at 6 days, the patch tests placed 0.01% DPC on the upper back. It was small differences in pooled library volume that mainly caused per-sample TCR yields to vary. Study-level results: Unchanged with DPC sensitization were TCRs above 1 in 1000 frequency.

Trimming took 4 bases from V and 5 from J, leaving 14 bases between them. Per germline, CDR1 MNHEY and CDR2 SVGEGT. The CDR3 runs to 14 residues. Time point reported: pre-sensitization, week 0. The treatment here: therapeutic diphenylcyclopropenone sensitization with weekly scalp DPC. In TCRdb, the RACE reads were re-called with MiXCR into one record per CDR3 protein. The table shows approximately 260,000 distinct CDR3 sequences, with approximately 7.5% occurring only once. Here the sequenced sample was whole blood, taken in connection with sensitization to the hapten diphenylcyclopropenone (DPC). This TCR derives from a man aged 18 to 29 with alopecia areata. Some clones in this sample may be carry-over from other donors' samples. J is TRBJ2-5 and V is TRBV6-2 or TRBV6-3; D is ambiguous. The CDR3: CASSSAPVAETQYF. CDR3 DNA: TGTGCCAGCAGTTCGGCCCCGGTGGCGGAGACCCAGTACTTC.